Presented here are 23 T cell receptor beta chains from one specimen sequenced in a study of T cells expressing NK-cell markers. TCRdb re-called the 5' RACE reads and shows each CDR3 protein once, DNA omitted. The listing contains about 260,000 distinct CDR3 sequences. Material for sequencing was blood T cells: a sorted CD56 or NKG2C T cell subset, CD4+ or CD8+ T cells, or bulk PBMC T cells (not recorded which). Receptors were obtained from a man aged 18 to 30 in good health.

The chain uses TRBV4-2 and TRBJ2-2; TCRdb gives TRBD1 as the D gene, but with no DNA this cannot be confirmed. The CDR3 covers 18 residues. CDR1 LGHNA and CDR2 YNFKEQ come from the germline V gene. The CDR3 protein is CASSQERQGVLDTGELFF.

The chain combines TRBV7-7 with TRBJ2-5; the D gene TCRdb calls, TRBD1, cannot be checked with no DNA. This CDR3 comprises 15 residues. Germline V gene sequence: CDR1 SSHAT, CDR2 FNYEAQ (reference sequence). CDR3: CASSLGVRGQETQYF.

V gene TRBV5-1 combines with J gene TRBJ2-1; TCRdb designates TRBD2, a call that cannot be tested without DNA. The CDR3 spans 16 residues. Germline CDR1 SGHRS, CDR2 YFSETQ. CDR3 in amino acids: CASSLAVDSWIDEQFF.

The V gene is TRBV18, the J gene TRBJ1-6. The CDR3 totals 15 residues. From germline, CDR1 is KGHSH and CDR2 LQKENI. The CDR3 is CASSHTDGFNSPLHF.

The chain is built from TRBV19 and TRBJ2-7; the TRBD1 assignment by TCRdb is unverifiable without DNA. Germline assignment: CDR1 LNHDA and CDR2 SQIVND (reference sequence). This CDR3 has 16 residues. CDR3 protein: CASSISGTGGSYEQYF.

V gene TRBV5-1 combines with J gene TRBJ2-1; with no DNA, the TCRdb D assignment of TRBD2 cannot be verified. The CDR3 is 16 amino acids. CDR1 and CDR2 from the germline V gene are SGHRS and YFSETQ. The CDR3 loop reads CASSLESGLAGRGQFF.

The CDR3 region is CASAATLWGSNTEAFF. This chain connects TRBV12-3 or TRBV12-4 to TRBJ1-1; checking the TCRdb D call of TRBD1 is not possible without DNA. This CDR3 region has 16 residues.

The rearrangement uses TRBV12-3 or TRBV12-4 and TRBJ2-7; absent DNA, TCRdb's TRBD2 call cannot be checked. CDR3 length: 14 residues. The chain's CDR3 is CASSRGLDSYEQYF.

This chain connects TRBV5-1 to TRBJ2-1; TCRdb reports TRBD2, a call that lacks DNA to check it against. Looked up from germline, CDR1 is SGHRS and CDR2 is YFSETQ. CDR3 length: 16 residues. CDR3 sequence reads: CASSLVSAGGYNEQFF.

V is TRBV9 and J is TRBJ2-2; without DNA, the TCRdb call of TRBD1 cannot be checked. Germline V CDR1 and CDR2: SGDLS, YYNGEE. The CDR3 sequence is 16 residues long. The CDR3 spells CASSVGAGLDTGELFF.

The genes are TRBV27 and TRBJ1-6; TCRdb picks TRBD1, but there is no DNA to check that call. Germline CDR1 reads MNHEY; CDR2 reads SMNVEV (reference sequence). The CDR3 totals 16 residues. The chain's CDR3 is CASSRQPSSYNSPLHF.

J is TRBJ2-1 and V is TRBV18; the D gene TCRdb calls, TRBD2, cannot be checked with no DNA. The CDR3 contains 15 residues. Per the germline V gene, CDR1 is KGHSH and CDR2 is LQKENI. This CDR3 is CASSPLAGAGNEQFF.

The chain is built from TRBV5-1 and TRBJ2-1; TCRdb indicates TRBD1, and absent DNA this call remains unverified. This CDR3 spans 14 amino acids. The V gene's germline CDR1 is SGHRS and CDR2 YFSETQ. The CDR3 sequence is CASSPLSQGNEQFF.

CDR3 protein: CASSQVWSSGQAIQQFF. This chain connects TRBV4-3 to TRBJ2-1; TCRdb gives TRBD2 as the D gene, but with no DNA this cannot be confirmed. CDR3 length: 17 amino acids. The germline V gene encodes CDR1 LGHNA and CDR2 YSLEER.

The gene calls are TRBV7-8 and TRBJ1-5. The CDR3 runs 16 residues. Germline V gene sequence: CDR1 SGHVS, CDR2 FQNEAQ. CDR3 sequence reads: CASSLAPGELYQPQHF.

This rearrangement joins TRBV5-4 to TRBJ2-3; TCRdb picks TRBD1, but there is no DNA to check that call. The germline V gene has CDR1 SGHNT and CDR2 YYREEE (reference sequence). The CDR3 length is 14 residues. The chain's CDR3 is CASSPIPDTDTQYF.

The chain links TRBV5-5 to TRBJ2-7; lacking DNA, the TRBD1 call made by TCRdb goes unchecked. Germline V gene data show CDR1 as SGHKS and CDR2 as YYEKEE (reference sequence). There are 15 residues in the CDR3. The chain's CDR3 is CASSLLPTGSYEQYF. Filled out from reference TRBV5-5 and TRBJ2-7, the complete variable domain reads DAGVTQSPTHLIKTRGQQVTLRCSPISGHKSVSWYQQVLGQGPQFIFQYYEKEERGRGNFPDRFSARQFPNYSSELNVNALLLGDSALYLCASSLLPTGSYEQYFGPGTRLTVT.

The J gene is TRBJ2-1, the V gene TRBV11-2; TCRdb reports TRBD2, a call that lacks DNA to check it against. Germline values: CDR1 SGHAT, CDR2 FQNNGV. The CDR3 is made up of 16 amino acids. The CDR3 is CASSFGLAEASNEQFF.

The chain is built from TRBV6-1 and TRBJ2-1; TCRdb returns TRBD2, unconfirmable since there is no DNA. CDR1 and CDR2 from the germline V gene are MNHNS and SASEGT. The CDR3 extends over 13 amino acids. The CDR3 spells CASRASGINEQFF.

The rearrangement joins TRBV5-1 to TRBJ2-1; TCRdb's D call, TRBD2, is unchecked because there is no DNA. The V gene's germline CDR1 is SGHRS and CDR2 YFSETQ. The CDR3 extends over 17 amino acids. CDR3 in amino acids: CASSLARLAEVYNEQFF.

V usage is TRBV10-3 and J usage is TRBJ1-1; TCRdb returns TRBD1, unconfirmable since there is no DNA. The CDR3 runs 15 residues. CDR1 ENHRY and CDR2 SYGVKD come from the germline V gene. The CDR3 here is CAISQPGQMNTEAFF.

J is TRBJ2-7 and V is TRBV5-4; the TCRdb D gene call, TRBD1, has no DNA to confirm it. Per the germline V gene, CDR1 is SGHNT and CDR2 is YYREEE (reference sequence). This CDR3 has 12 residues. The CDR3 sequence: CASSLEGGEQYF.

The chain joins TRBV18 to TRBJ2-2; TCRdb indicates TRBD1, and absent DNA this call remains unverified. Germline CDR1 is KGHSH and CDR2 is LQKENI. The CDR3 spans 15 residues. The CDR3 region is CASQGQGGFTGELFF. Looking up the rest from reference TRBV18 and TRBJ2-2 gives the full variable domain: NAGVMQNPRHLVRRRGQEARLRCSPMKGHSHVYWYRQLPEEGLKFMVYLQKENIIDESGMPKERFSAEFPKEGPSILRIQQVVRGDSAAYFCASQGQGGFTGELFFGEGSRLTVL.